The subject of this entry is one TCR beta chain. The data were obtained in a study of CD8+ T cells in alopecia areata. Overall study: Treatment ran 6 to 18 months, with 6 months of follow-up afterward.

This CDR3 is built from 16 residues. CDR1 MNHNS and CDR2 SASEGT come from the germline V gene. The V end was cut by 4 bases, the J end by 1 base, with 16 bases between. Treatment given: oral pan-JAK inhibitor, 5-10 mg twice daily. Obtained from alopecia areata patients were lesional scalp punch biopsies along with peripheral blood. RNA was extracted and reverse transcribed into cDNA as the sequencing template. The method was immunoSEQ multiplex PCR; TCRdb's version includes in-frame clones alone and lacks a portion of them. The sample consists of approximately 2,000 clones, around 79% of them appearing once.

Specimen: skin, collected at week 44, from a patient treated with tofacitinib. The genes are TRBV6-1 and TRBJ1-1; D remains ambiguous. The receptor comes from a human donor with alopecia areata. CDR3 in DNA: TGTGCCAGCAGTGGGGATTACGGACGGCAGAACACTGAAGCTTTCTTT. This codes for CASSGDYGRQNTEAFF.